The 25 T cell receptor beta chains listed next were all sequenced from one sample in a study of blood T cell repertoires in COVID-19. Libraries were prepared by immunoSEQ multiplex PCR; TCRdb keeps only in-frame clonotypes and omits some of them. The table records 140,000 or so clones, approximately 80% of them present only once. The sequenced sample was peripheral blood. These receptor sequences come from a man between 60 and 75 years old with active or convalescent COVID-19.

The J gene is TRBJ1-2, the V gene TRBV10-2; no reliable D call. Germline V gene data show CDR1 as WSHSY and CDR2 as SAAADI. This CDR3 comprises 14 residues. The V gene lost 7 bases and the J gene lost 3 bases, with 15 bases spanning the gap. In DNA, the CDR3 is TGCGCCAGCACCATGGGCCCAGGCGACTATGGCTACACCTTC. Its protein product is CASTMGPGDYGYTF.

The genes are TRBV19 and TRBJ1-2, with TRBD1 matching 8 bases. J lost 2 bases, V lost 9 bases, and 5 bases had no gene match. CDR1 is LNHDA and CDR2 is SQIVND in the germline V gene (reference sequence). The CDR3 extends over 13 amino acids. CDR3 coding DNA: TGTGCCAGCAAGGACAGGGCGAACTATGGCTACACCTTC. Translating gives CASKDRANYGYTF.

Sample share makes this clone large. The V gene is TRBV6-5, the J gene TRBJ1-2; tentative D call: TRBD1 (5 bases). Per germline, CDR1 MNHEY and CDR2 SVGAGI. The ends were cut back, 2 bases at V and 6 bases at J, with 16 bases in the middle. This CDR3 region has 15 residues. Here the CDR3 DNA reads TGTGCCAGCAGTTACGGGGGAGGTGATTCGGATGGCTACACCTTC. It codes for CASSYGGGDSDGYTF.

The chain carries TRBV27 and TRBJ1-2; D remains unclear. From germline, CDR1 is MNHEY and CDR2 SMNVEV (reference sequence). This CDR3 has 15 residues. V was cut by 6 bases and J by 4 bases, with 18 bases left in between. CDR3 sequence reads: CASRGIGEGSYGYTF. For the CDR3, the DNA is TGTGCCAGCAGAGGGATTGGGGAGGGAAGCTATGGCTACACCTTC.

This clone was detected a few times. The V call is TRBV12-3 or TRBV12-4, the J call TRBJ1-1, with no clear D. CDR3 length: 11 residues. V gave up 6 bases and J gave up 3 bases, with 5 bases separating them. The CDR3, as DNA: TGTGCCAGCAGCCGGGACACTGAAGCTTTCTTT. Its translation is CASSRDTEAFF.

This clone was found once. The chain links TRBV7-2 to TRBJ2-7; TRBD1 might be the D (6 bases). The CDR3 covers 13 residues. The V and J ends lost 5 bases and 2 bases respectively, with 10 bases between them. Germline-derived CDR1 and CDR2 are SGHTA and FQGNSA. CDR3 region: CASSVDRAYEQYV. The CDR3 DNA reads TGTGCCAGCAGCGTGGACAGAGCCTACGAGCAGTACGTC.

The chain couples TRBV7-6 to TRBJ2-1; 12 nucleotides line up with TRBD2. This CDR3 comprises 18 residues. Trimming removed 5 bases from V and 8 bases from J; junction bases left unmatched: 16. Looked up from germline, CDR1 is SGHVS and CDR2 is FNYEAQ. The CDR3 DNA is TGTGCCAGCAGCCCCATGTTGACTAGCGGGGGCAAAAGGGATGAGCAGTTCTTC. It codes for CASSPMLTSGGKRDEQFF.

V usage is TRBV6-2 or TRBV6-3 and J usage is TRBJ1-1, with D uncertain. CDR1 and CDR2 (germline): MNHEY, SVGEGT. This CDR3 has 15 residues. Trimming removed 5 bases from V and 1 base from J, with 14 bases in between. CDR3 sequence reads: CASSLQVLGNTEAFF. As DNA, the CDR3 is TGTGCCAGCAGTCTCCAGGTGCTGGGGAACACTGAAGCTTTCTTT.

CDR3 amino acids: CATSEPGQGVEGYEQYV. The CDR3 coding sequence is TGTGCCACCAGTGAACCGGGACAGGGGGTTGAAGGCTACGAGCAGTACGTC. The chain combines TRBV24-1 with TRBJ2-7, with TRBD1 matching 11 bases. Germline CDR1 and CDR2: KGHDR and SFDVKD. This CDR3 spans 17 amino acids. V dropped 4 bases and J dropped 3; count of bases not matched to a gene: 10.

The J gene is TRBJ1-1, the V gene TRBV5-6; D is ambiguous. Germline V CDR1 and CDR2: SGHDT, YYEEEE. The CDR3 totals 13 residues. V was pared by 5 bases and J by 1 base, with 9 bases between. The CDR3 region is CASRWAANTEAFF. The CDR3 DNA follows: TGTGCCAGCAGATGGGCCGCGAACACTGAAGCTTTCTTT.

The chain is built from TRBV5-1 and TRBJ2-1; 9 bases map to TRBD1. Germline-derived CDR1 and CDR2 are SGHRS and YFSETQ. The V and J ends lost 4 bases and 6 bases, in that order; junction bases with no gene match: 5. The CDR3 has 14 amino acids. The DNA of the CDR3 is TGCGCCAGCAGCCCGGGACAGGGAAGCAATGAGCAGTTCTTC. Translation: CASSPGQGSNEQFF. The entire variable domain, with the rest obtained from reference TRBV5-1 and TRBJ2-1, is as follows: KAGVTQTPRYLIKTRGQQVTLSCSPISGHRSVSWYQQTPGQGLQFLFEYFSETQRNKGNFPGRFSGRQFSNSRSEMNVSTLELGDSALYLCASSPGQGSNEQFFGPGTRLTVL.

The chain carries TRBV5-8 and TRBJ1-1; D perhaps matches TRBD1 (6 bases). Per the germline V gene, CDR1 is SGHTS and CDR2 is YDEGEE. This CDR3 contains 15 residues. The V and J ends lost 4 bases and 2 bases respectively, with 15 bases between them. The CDR3 loop reads CASSPFQGINTEAFF. As DNA, the CDR3 is TGTGCCAGCAGCCCGTTTCAGGGGATAAACACTGAAGCTTTCTTT. Together with reference TRBV5-8 and TRBJ1-1, the CDR3 gives the full variable domain: EAGVTQSPTHLIKTRGQQATLRCSPISGHTSVYWYQQALGLGLQFLLWYDEGEERNRGNFPPRFSGRQFPNYSSELNVNALELEDSALYLCASSPFQGINTEAFFGQGTRLTVV.

The rearrangement uses TRBV27 and TRBJ1-1; no definite D call. V was pared by 1 base and J by 1 base, with 13 bases between. CDR1 is MNHEY and CDR2 is SMNVEV in the germline V gene (reference sequence). This CDR3 has 16 amino acids. The CDR3 loop is CASSLFRVQRNTEAFF. DNA of the CDR3: TGTGCCAGCAGTTTATTTCGGGTCCAGAGGAACACTGAAGCTTTCTTT.

This clone is a singleton in its sample. The chain combines TRBV4-3 with TRBJ2-3; no reliable D call. The germline CDR1 and CDR2 sequences are LGHNA and YSLEER. The CDR3 runs to 16 residues. The V and J ends lost 0 bases and 0 bases respectively, with 10 bases between them. The CDR3 nucleotides are TGCGCCAGCAGCCAAGATAGAGCTCTTAGCACAGATACGCAGTATTTT. This translates into CASSQDRALSTDTQYF.

Of note for this clone: At one boundary the junction diverges from the germline segment, which might be a read error. The chain couples TRBV7-7 to TRBJ2-1, with 9 positions matching TRBD2. Germline V gene data show CDR1 as SSHAT and CDR2 as FNYEAQ (reference sequence). The CDR3 spans 15 residues. CDR3 in amino acids: CASRPAGGPYNEQFF. CDR3 DNA sequence: TGTGCTAGCAGACCCGCGGGGGGGCCTTACAATGAGCAGTTCTTC.

The genes are TRBV2 and TRBJ1-4; 8 bases align to TRBD1. The germline V gene has CDR1 SNHLY and CDR2 FYNNEI. The CDR3 is 14 amino acids. V shed 2 bases, J shed 7 bases, and the junction held 3 bases outside the gene matches. In nucleotides, the CDR3 is TGTGCCAGCAGTGAACTCAGGGGGCGTGAAAAACTGTTTTTT. This gives the protein CASSELRGREKLFF.

As concerns this clone: Other DNA sequences in the same sample also yield this CDR3. V and J are TRBV18 and TRBJ1-1; weak D call: TRBD1 (5 bases). The CDR3 is 14 amino acids. V was pared by 3 bases and J by 1 base, with 9 bases between. Germline CDR1 KGHSH, CDR2 LQKENI. CDR3 nucleotide sequence: TGTGCCAGCTCACCCGACAGTCGGAACACTGAAGCTTTCTTT. It translates to CASSPDSRNTEAFF.

This chain connects TRBV7-8 to TRBJ2-7; 11 bases agree with TRBD1. The V and J ends lost 4 bases and 7 bases, in that order; junction bases with no gene match: 9. Germline V gene sequence: CDR1 SGHVS, CDR2 FQNEAQ. This CDR3 spans 15 amino acids. Here the CDR3 reads CASSSKDRGLGEQYF. In nucleotides, the CDR3 is TGTGCCAGCAGCTCAAAGGACAGGGGGCTGGGTGAGCAGTACTTC.

The chain carries TRBV7-9 and TRBJ1-2, with a tentative D call TRBD1 (6 bases). V was clipped by 5 bases and J by 2 bases, with 9 bases between them. CDR1 SEHNR and CDR2 FQNEAQ come from the germline V gene (reference sequence). This CDR3 is built from 13 residues. The CDR3 DNA is TGTGCCAGCAGCCCTCAGGGGAACTATGGCTACACCTTC. This sequence encodes CASSPQGNYGYTF.

The chain couples TRBV2 to TRBJ2-6; weak D call: TRBD1 (6 bases). V dropped 9 bases and J dropped 0 bases, with 12 bases sitting between them. The CDR3 extends over 15 amino acids. Germline CDR1 SNHLY, CDR2 FYNNEI. The CDR3, as DNA: TGTGCCAGAACGGACAGAGACTCTGGGGCCAACGTCCTGACTTTC. Protein: CARTDRDSGANVLTF.

The chain has TRBV7-2 and TRBJ2-1; TRBD1 might be the D (5 bases). Germline CDR1 reads SGHTA; CDR2 reads FQGNSA. The CDR3 extends over 17 amino acids. Trimming stripped 3 bases from V and 5 bases from J, with 20 bases between. CDR3 loop: CASSFLRHGALDNEQFF. The CDR3 bases are TGTGCCAGCAGCTTCCTACGACATGGGGCCCTAGACAATGAGCAGTTCTTC.

This clone was detected only a few times. This rearrangement joins TRBV2 to TRBJ1-2; D perhaps matches TRBD1 (6 bases). V was cut by 9 bases and J by 3 bases, with 11 bases left in between. Germline CDR1 is SNHLY and CDR2 is FYNNEI. This CDR3 has 12 amino acids. CDR3: CARVGGHYGYTF. CDR3 nucleotide sequence: TGTGCCAGAGTCGGGGGGCACTATGGCTACACCTTC.

J is TRBJ2-1 and V is TRBV9; 8 bases agree with TRBD2. Germline V gene lookup returns CDR1 SGDLS and CDR2 YYNGEE. The V and J ends lost 0 bases and 6 bases, in that order; junction bases with no gene match: 5. CDR3 length equals 15 residues. Here the CDR3 reads CASSVEGLGANEQFF. The CDR3 coding sequence is TGTGCCAGCAGCGTAGAGGGACTAGGGGCCAATGAGCAGTTCTTC. The full variable domain, its missing parts supplied by reference TRBV9 and TRBJ2-1, is DSGVTQTPKHLITATGQRVTLRCSPRSGDLSVYWYQQSLDQGLQFLIQYYNGEERAKGNILERFSAQQFPDLHSELNLSSLELGDSALYFCASSVEGLGANEQFFGPGTRLTVL.

The V call is TRBV7-6, the J call TRBJ1-1; D is undetermined. This CDR3 comprises 13 residues. Germline loops: CDR1 SGHVS, CDR2 FNYEAQ. V gave up 3 bases and J gave up 1 base, with 6 bases separating them. The DNA for the CDR3 is TGTGCCAGCAGCTTGTCAGAGAACACTGAAGCTTTCTTT. It codes for CASSLSENTEAFF.

In this sample, this clone turned up a few times. The genes are TRBV19 and TRBJ2-5; possibly TRBD2 for D (6 bases). CDR3 length: 14 residues. Germline loops: CDR1 LNHDA, CDR2 SQIVND (reference sequence). V gave up 6 bases and J gave up 7 bases, with 18 bases separating them. For the CDR3, the DNA is TGTGCCAGTAGCCCCCGTAGTTGGGGAGGGACCCAGTACTTC. Translating it yields CASSPRSWGGTQYF.